Listed below are T cell receptor beta chains from one sample, sequenced in a study of OX40 agonist ivuxolimab in advanced cancers. Only in-frame clones appear in the TCRdb table, and some are missing; sequencing was by immunoSEQ multiplex PCR. The data contain 30,000 to 40,000 clones, roughly 87% of them singletons. The input for sequencing was CD4+ or CD8+ T cells sorted from blood, taken in a trial of the OX40 agonist ivuxolimab. The source is an adult with an advanced solid tumor such as melanoma, head and neck, liver or kidney cancer. The CDR3 runs from the conserved cysteine through the conserved F or W. The order of the fields is clone size, D gene, J gene, V gene, CDR3 DNA, CDR3 protein. D genes are given only for firm matches. Clone size is given for some rows only: seen once, a few or many times, or a class if the clone is expanded.

>-|-|TRBJ2-7|TRBV7-8
TGTGCCAGCAGCTTGCAGGGGAGCGCCTACGAGCAGTACTTC
CASSLQGSAYEQYF
>-|TRBD1|TRBJ2-3|TRBV28
TGTGCCAGCAGTTTGGGGACAGGGGGGGATACGCAGTATTTT
CASSLGTGGDTQYF
>-|-|TRBJ2-3|TRBV5-1
TGCGCCAGCAGCTTGGTACAGCGGGCCAGAGATACGCAGTATTTT
CASSLVQRARDTQYF
>-|TRBD1|TRBJ2-1|TRBV6-5
TGTGCCAGCAGTTCGACAGGGGCCAATGAGCAGTTCTTC
CASSSTGANEQFF
>-|-|TRBJ2-7|TRBV5-6
TGTGCCAGCAGCTTGGGCCGGGACTACGAGCAGTACTTC
CASSLGRDYEQYF
>-|TRBD2|TRBJ2-4|TRBV27
TGTGCCACCATGCTAGCGGGGGGTATTCAATACTTC
CATMLAGGIQYF
>-|-|TRBJ2-7|TRBV11-2
TGTGCCAGCAGCTTCGAGCAGGGTTACGAGCAGTACTTC
CASSFEQGYEQYF
>-|-|TRBJ2-7|TRBV7-9
TGTGCCAGCAGCCTCGGGACCGAGCAGTACTTC
CASSLGTEQYF
>-|-|TRBJ1-1|TRBV5-5
TGTGCCAGCAGCTTTGACCTAGAAGCTTTCTTT
CASSFDLEAFF
>-|-|TRBJ1-4|TRBV23-1
TGCGCCAGCAGTCAGAGGAATGAAAAACTGTTTTTT
CASSQRNEKLFF
>-|-|TRBJ2-7|TRBV27
TGTGCCAGCAGTTTATATACCCCTCCCGCCGAGCAGTACTTC
CASSLYTPPAEQYF
>-|-|TRBJ1-1|TRBV28
TGTGCCAGCAGTTTACAAGCATTCGCTGAAGCTTTCTTT
CASSLQAFAEAFF
>once|-|TRBJ2-7|TRBV5-8
TGTGCCAGCAGCTTGGGCCCTACTAGCTTCTACGAGCAGTACTTC
CASSLGPTSFYEQYF
>-|-|TRBJ2-1|TRBV7-6
TGTGCCAGCAGCTTCCAGTATGGCAATGAGCAGTTCTTC
CASSFQYGNEQFF
>-|TRBD2|TRBJ2-7|TRBV7-9
TGTGCCAGCTACGGTTTTAGCGGGGATACCTACGAGCAGTACTTC
CASYGFSGDTYEQYF
>-|TRBD2|TRBJ2-1|TRBV5-8
TGTGCCAGCAGCTTGGAGAGTAGCGGGGGGGCCGGGAATGAGCAGTTCTTC
CASSLESSGGAGNEQFF
>once|TRBD1|TRBJ1-2|TRBV6-5
TGTGCCAGCAGCGAGGGACAGGCCAACTATGGCTACACCTTC
CASSEGQANYGYTF
>once|-|TRBJ1-1|TRBV2
TGTGCCAGCAACGAAGACCCGAAGAACACTGAAGCTTTCTTT
CASNEDPKNTEAFF
>once|TRBD1|TRBJ1-1|TRBV5-4
TGTGCCAGCAGCTTCGCCTGGACAGGGATATCTCGTCGGAACACTGAAGCTTTCTTT
CASSFAWTGISRRNTEAFF
>-|-|TRBJ1-1|TRBV29-1
TGCAGCGCCGGGATGACTGAAGCTTTCTTT
CSAGMTEAFF
>-|-|TRBJ1-4|TRBV11-2
TGTGCCAGCAGCTTTACCGGGGTGAGAGAAAAACTGTTTTTT
CASSFTGVREKLFF
>-|TRBD2|TRBJ2-1|TRBV2
TGTGCCAGCATAATAGCGGGGGAGATGATGGGCTCCTACAATGAGCAGTTCTTC
CASIIAGEMMGSYNEQFF
>-|TRBD2|TRBJ2-3|TRBV5-4
TGTGCCAGCAGCTTCGCGGGGGGGCAAAATACGCAGTATTTT
CASSFAGGQNTQYF
>once|TRBD1|TRBJ1-2|TRBV13
TGTGCCAGCAGCTCTTATTCCGGGACAGGGCGAGTGAACTATGGCTACACCTTC
CASSSYSGTGRVNYGYTF
>-|TRBD2|TRBJ2-1|TRBV4-1
TGCGCCAGCAGCCAAGAACTAGCGTACGTTGAGCAGTTCTTC
CASSQELAYVEQFF
>-|-|TRBJ2-5|TRBV28
TGTGCCAGCAGTTTAGGAGTGGATCAGGGTTCGGAGACCCAGTACTTC
CASSLGVDQGSETQYF
>-|-|TRBJ2-2|TRBV5-1
TGCGCCAGCCGTGATAGCACCGGGGAGCTGTTTTTT
CASRDSTGELFF
>-|-|TRBJ2-7|TRBV27
TGTGCCAGCAGTCCGTCAGGGTCTCGGTACGAGCAGTACTTC
CASSPSGSRYEQYF
>few|-|TRBJ1-1|TRBV9
TGTGCCAGCAGCGGGATGTTAGGCACTGAAGCTTTCTTT
CASSGMLGTEAFF
>-|-|TRBJ2-3|TRBV9
TGTGCCAGCAGCGGAAAGAGGGGCAGGGGAGATACGCAGTATTTT
CASSGKRGRGDTQYF
>-|-|TRBJ2-3|TRBV6-5
TGTGCCAGCAGTTACGGGGCAGGGGCGACAGATACGCAGTATTTT
CASSYGAGATDTQYF
>-|TRBD1|TRBJ1-1|TRBV9
TGTGCCAGCAAAGGGGGCGAGAGTACTGAAGCTTTCTTT
CASKGGESTEAFF
>-|TRBD2|TRBJ2-7|TRBV10-1
TGCGCCAGCGGCGAGAGCGGGAGGCCCTACGAGCAGTACTTC
CASGESGRPYEQYF
>-|TRBD1|TRBJ1-5|TRBV15
TGTGCCACCAGCACAGACTACCGACAGGGTAATCAGCCCCAGCATTTT
CATSTDYRQGNQPQHF
>-|-|TRBJ2-5|TRBV6-5
TGTGCCAGCAGCCACGGAGGGGGGGTTGGGGAGACCCAGTACTTC
CASSHGGGVGETQYF
>-|-|TRBJ1-5|TRBV29-1
TGCAGCGTTGAAGTTCTTGACGGTACGGCCCAGCATTTT
CSVEVLDGTAQHF
>-|TRBD1|TRBJ1-4|TRBV28
TGTGCCAGCAGTTTTAGGGGGCAGACTAATGAAAAACTGTTTTTT
CASSFRGQTNEKLFF
>-|-|TRBJ2-7|TRBV4-2
TGTGCCAGCAGCCAAGAGGGCAGTTTTTCGGAGCAGTACTTC
CASSQEGSFSEQYF
>-|-|TRBJ2-1|TRBV6-1
TGTGCCAGCAGTGGAACGAGCTCCTACAATGAGCAGTTCTTC
CASSGTSSYNEQFF
>-|-|TRBJ1-2|TRBV30
TGTGCCTGGAGTGTTATGAGTGGCGGTGGCTACACCTTC
CAWSVMSGGGYTF
>-|TRBD2|TRBJ2-5|TRBV5-5
TGTGCCCAGCAGCGGCTCGCGGGAGCCCAAGAGACCCAGTACTTC
CAQQRLAGAQETQYF